These 29 T cell receptor beta chains originate from one sample sequenced in a study of siplizumab effects on memory and regulatory T cells. Using immunoSEQ multiplex PCR, the repertoire was profiled, and TCRdb retains in-frame clones only, with some absent. The data contain around 82,000 clones, just over 90% of them singletons. The source material was CD8+ T cells sorted from blood. The receptor source for this set is a human donor in good health.

The chain couples TRBV5-4 to TRBJ1-2, with 9 nucleotides matching TRBD1. With 5 bases clipped from V and 9 bases from J, the junction kept 14 bases outside the gene matches. Germline loops: CDR1 SGHNT, CDR2 YYREEE (reference sequence). This CDR3 spans 15 amino acids. CDR3 amino acids: CASRYWGQGKSSYTF. Written as DNA, the CDR3 is TGTGCCAGCAGATACTGGGGACAGGGCAAAAGTAGCTACACCTTC.

V gene TRBV18 combines with J gene TRBJ2-1, with 8 positions matching TRBD1. With V trimmed by 2 bases and J by 4 bases, 7 bases remained unmatched. The V gene's germline CDR1 is KGHSH and CDR2 LQKENI. This CDR3 is built from 16 residues. The CDR3 coding sequence is TGTGCCAGCTCACCAACCGGGACAGGCGTTTACAATGAGCAGTTCTTC. This sequence encodes CASSPTGTGVYNEQFF.

The rearrangement joins TRBV6-5 to TRBJ2-7; D remains unclear. This CDR3 has 14 residues. V gave up 0 bases and J gave up 6 bases, with 12 bases separating them. Germline V gives CDR1 MNHEY, CDR2 SVGAGI. The CDR3 here is CASSYSGPTGEQYF. The CDR3 DNA follows: TGTGCCAGCAGTTACTCCGGACCCACCGGCGAGCAGTACTTC.

V gene TRBV29-1 combines with J gene TRBJ2-7; 7 bases match TRBD1. V shed 7 bases and J 2 bases; nucleotides not matched to a gene: 5. CDR3 length: 12 amino acids. Germline V gene data show CDR1 as SQVTM and CDR2 as ANQGSEA. Written as DNA, the CDR3 is TGCAGCGCCCGAGGGGGCCCCTACGAGCAGTACTTC. Its translation is CSARGGPYEQYF.

The gene calls are TRBV4-3 and TRBJ2-5; a weak D match, TRBD1 (5 bases). Trimming left V 0 bases short and J 1 base short, with 6 bases between. Germline assignment: CDR1 LGHNA and CDR2 YSLEER. This CDR3 is built from 14 residues. The CDR3 nucleotides read TGCGCCAGCAGCCAAGATGACAGCCAAGAGACCCAGTACTTC. Its protein product is CASSQDDSQETQYF.

V usage is TRBV18 and J usage is TRBJ1-2; D not certain. This CDR3 has 14 amino acids. The V and J ends lost 0 bases and 5 bases respectively, with 10 bases between them. Per the germline V gene, CDR1 is KGHSH and CDR2 is LQKENI. CDR3 nucleotide sequence: TGTGCCAGCTCACCACCGGTCCCCGATTATGGCTACACCTTC. This encodes CASSPPVPDYGYTF.

The chain uses TRBV29-1 and TRBJ2-2; D might be TRBD1 (6 bases). The germline V and J ends were trimmed by 4 bases and 5 bases, with 20 bases remaining between them. CDR1 SQVTM and CDR2 ANQGSEA come from the germline V gene. The CDR3 has 16 residues. The CDR3 nucleotides are TGCAGCGTTGTTGGGGAACAGGGACAAGGGACCGGGGAGCTGTTTTTT. Residues: CSVVGEQGQGTGELFF.

This chain connects TRBV4-1 to TRBJ2-7; D not certain. The CDR3 sequence is 14 residues long. The V gene's germline CDR1 is MGHRA and CDR2 YSYEKL. Trimming took off 3 bases at V and 2 bases at J, with 11 bases between the two ends. CDR3: CASSHLADTYEQYF. CDR3 nucleotides: TGCGCCAGCAGCCACCTGGCGGATACCTACGAGCAGTACTTC.

V and J are TRBV7-9 and TRBJ1-1; no clear D gene. CDR3 length equals 15 residues. Germline V gives CDR1 SEHNR, CDR2 FQNEAQ (reference sequence). The V end lost 1 base, the J end lost 5 bases, and 14 bases lay between the germline ends. The CDR3 DNA reads TGTGCCAGCAGCTTAGTAGTTGGTGCAACAACTGAAGCTTTCTTT. Its protein product is CASSLVVGATTEAFF.

The chain is built from TRBV28 and TRBJ2-3, with D tentatively TRBD1 or TRBD2 (6 bases each). Trimming shortened V by 7 bases and J by 2 bases, and 16 bases separated the two germline ends. CDR3 length: 15 residues. Germline-derived CDR1 and CDR2 are MDHEN and SYDVKM. CDR3 amino acids: CASIKYPGATDTQYF. The CDR3 nucleotides are TGTGCCAGCATCAAATACCCGGGGGCCACAGATACGCAGTATTTT.

DNA for the CDR3: TGCAGCGTTGAAGACGGAGGGAATGGAGAATCACCCCTCCACTTT. Protein product: CSVEDGGNGESPLHF. This chain uses TRBV29-1 with TRBJ1-6; D unresolved. The CDR3 contains 15 residues. V lost 0 bases and J lost 10, with 16 bases in between. Germline V lookup: CDR1 SQVTM, CDR2 ANQGSEA.

The chain employs TRBV10-2 and TRBJ2-7; the D is unclear. CDR1 WSHSY and CDR2 SAAADI come from the germline V gene. Trimming pared 0 bases from V and 0 bases from J, leaving 3 bases between. CDR3 length equals 13 residues. CDR3 nucleotides: TGCGCCAGCAGTGAGTCGGTCTCCTACGAGCAGTACTTC. Translation gives CASSESVSYEQYF.

This chain joins TRBV9 and TRBJ1-1; D uncertain. V dropped 2 bases and J dropped 5 bases, with 10 bases sitting between them. The CDR3 sequence is 13 residues long. Germline V gene data show CDR1 as SGDLS and CDR2 as YYNGEE. CDR3 coding DNA: TGTGCCAGCAGCGTTGGGGATCGGACTGAAGCTTTCTTT. The encoded protein is CASSVGDRTEAFF.

The chain combines TRBV25-1 with TRBJ1-4; D gene uncertain. This CDR3 spans 15 amino acids. Trimming left V 4 bases short and J 2 bases short, with 11 bases between. The germline V gene encodes CDR1 MGHDK and CDR2 SYGVNS. CDR3 residues: CASSGAGGTNEKLFF. CDR3 nucleotide sequence: TGTGCCAGCAGTGGGGCGGGAGGGACTAATGAAAAACTGTTTTTT.

The chain employs TRBV2 and TRBJ1-1; 7 bases map to TRBD1. CDR1 SNHLY and CDR2 FYNNEI come from the germline V gene. This CDR3 contains 15 residues. The J segment lost 0 bases and the V segment lost 7 bases, leaving 8 bases of the junction unmatched. This CDR3 reads CASIPGGGLNTEAFF. Here the CDR3 DNA reads TGTGCCAGCATCCCAGGGGGGGGATTGAACACTGAAGCTTTCTTT.

The CDR3 DNA reads TGTGCCAGCAGCTTAGGGATCCTAGCTAACTATGGCTACACCTTC. Amino acids: CASSLGILANYGYTF. The chain uses TRBV7-9 and TRBJ1-2; no firm D call. CDR1 SEHNR and CDR2 FQNEAQ come from the germline V gene (reference sequence). This CDR3 is built from 15 residues. Trimming cost V 1 base and J 0 bases, with 9 bases left between them.

This rearrangement joins TRBV19 to TRBJ2-7, with D tentatively TRBD1 (6 bases). The germline gives CDR1 LNHDA, CDR2 SQIVND (reference sequence). CDR3 length: 11 residues. Trimming removed 10 bases at V and 7 bases at J, with 14 bases between. The CDR3 nucleotides read TGTGCCACCCCCAGGGGAGATGAGCAGTACTTC. It is translated as CATPRGDEQYF.

V is TRBV29-1 and J is TRBJ2-3; maybe TRBD1 (5 bases). CDR3 length equals 12 residues. Germline CDR1 reads SQVTM; CDR2 reads ANQGSEA. Trimming cost V 2 bases and J 4 bases, with 7 bases left between them. The CDR3 nucleotides are TGCAGCGTTGAACTAGGGGCAGATACGCAGTATTTT. Its translation is CSVELGADTQYF.

The chain recombines TRBV5-1 with TRBJ2-3, with 7 bases lining up with TRBD1. Germline V gives CDR1 SGHRS, CDR2 YFSETQ. The CDR3 runs to 14 residues. V lost 0 bases to trimming and J lost 4 bases; unmatched junction nucleotides: 2. CDR3 DNA: TGCGCCAGCAGCTTGGACAGGGGCCCAGATACGCAGTATTTT. This sequence encodes CASSLDRGPDTQYF.

The genes are TRBV12-5 and TRBJ2-7; 11 nucleotides agree with TRBD1. From germline, CDR1 is LGHNT and CDR2 FRNRAP. The CDR3 covers 14 residues. The V segment lost 5 bases and the J segment 4 bases; nucleotides outside the gene matches: 4. Here the CDR3 DNA reads TGTGCTAGTGGTCCCGGGGACAGGGGGTACGAGCAGTACTTC. Protein sequence: CASGPGDRGYEQYF.

This chain joins TRBV11-2 and TRBJ2-2, with D possibly TRBD2 on 6 matching bases. The germline V gene has CDR1 SGHAT and CDR2 FQNNGV. The CDR3 runs 14 residues. Between the trimmed V and J ends, which lost 3 bases and 4 bases, there was a span of 9 bases. The CDR3 DNA sequence: TGTGCCAGCAGCTTCTCAGCGGGCACCGGGGAGCTGTTTTTT. This translates into CASSFSAGTGELFF.

Worth noting for this clone: The sample carries other DNA sequences with the same CDR3. This chain uses TRBV6-5 with TRBJ2-5; D is undetermined. The tail of the sequence fits TRBJ2-7 better, so the J call may be wrong. The length of the CDR3 is 11 residues. Germline CDR1 MNHEY, CDR2 SVGAGI. The chain's CDR3 is CASSLGYEQYF. The CDR3 nucleotides read TGTGCCAGCAGCTTGGGATACGAGCAGTACTTC.

The chain combines TRBV6-1 with TRBJ2-5, with 7 nucleotides matching TRBD1. The V and J ends lost 7 bases and 5 bases, in that order; junction bases with no gene match: 7. CDR3 size: 13 residues. Germline assignment: CDR1 MNHNS and CDR2 SASEGT. The CDR3 region has the DNA TGTGCCAGCATCCCGGACAGGAGGGAGACCCAGTACTTC. Encoded protein: CASIPDRRETQYF.

The CDR3 DNA reads TGTGCCAGCAGCTTAGGGGACTCCTACGAGCAGTACTTC. Translated, it gives CASSLGDSYEQYF. The chain is built from TRBV13 and TRBJ2-7; no clear D. Germline CDR1 PRHDT, CDR2 FYEKMQ (reference sequence). Trimming removed 0 bases at V and 0 bases at J, with 3 bases between. CDR3 length: 13 amino acids.

The J gene is TRBJ2-1, the V gene TRBV9; TRBD2 matches at 9 bases. Germline V gene lookup returns CDR1 SGDLS and CDR2 YYNGEE. The CDR3 is made up of 12 amino acids. The junction had 1 base not matched to a gene; V was cut back by 7 bases and J by 5 bases. Here the CDR3 reads CASGTSNNEQFF. CDR3 DNA: TGTGCCAGCGGGACTAGCAACAATGAGCAGTTCTTC.

The rearrangement joins TRBV9 to TRBJ2-7; 8 bases map to TRBD2. The germline CDR1 and CDR2 sequences are SGDLS and YYNGEE. V shed 0 bases and J 2 bases; nucleotides not matched to a gene: 7. The CDR3 spans 16 residues. The CDR3 here is CASSVDLASGPYEQYF. In nucleotides, the CDR3 is TGTGCCAGCAGCGTAGATCTGGCTAGCGGGCCCTACGAGCAGTACTTC.

This clone showed up just once. This rearrangement joins TRBV11-2 to TRBJ2-2; D ambiguous. The CDR3 has 13 residues. From germline, CDR1 is SGHAT and CDR2 FQNNGV. The germline V and J ends were trimmed by 1 base and 6 bases, with 6 bases remaining between them. The DNA for the CDR3 is TGTGCCAGCAGCTTAGTAGGAGCCGGGGAGCTGTTTTTT. Translating it yields CASSLVGAGELFF.

This chain connects TRBV4-1 to TRBJ2-3, with unresolved D. V was clipped by 0 bases and J by 2 bases, with 12 bases between them. The CDR3 totals 16 residues. Germline loops: CDR1 MGHRA, CDR2 YSYEKL. CDR3 region: CASSQDPVEYTDTQYF. The DNA of the CDR3 is TGCGCCAGCAGCCAAGACCCCGTCGAATACACAGATACGCAGTATTTT.

The V and J genes are TRBV7-9 and TRBJ2-2; the D gene is possibly TRBD1 (6 bases). The germline CDR1 and CDR2 sequences are SEHNR and FQNEAQ (reference sequence). This CDR3 has 16 residues. Trimming shortened V by 4 bases and J by 5 bases, and 17 bases separated the two germline ends. DNA for the CDR3: TGTGCCAGCAGCTCCTTAATGTGGGGGCGGACCGGGGAGCTGTTTTTT. This translates into CASSSLMWGRTGELFF.